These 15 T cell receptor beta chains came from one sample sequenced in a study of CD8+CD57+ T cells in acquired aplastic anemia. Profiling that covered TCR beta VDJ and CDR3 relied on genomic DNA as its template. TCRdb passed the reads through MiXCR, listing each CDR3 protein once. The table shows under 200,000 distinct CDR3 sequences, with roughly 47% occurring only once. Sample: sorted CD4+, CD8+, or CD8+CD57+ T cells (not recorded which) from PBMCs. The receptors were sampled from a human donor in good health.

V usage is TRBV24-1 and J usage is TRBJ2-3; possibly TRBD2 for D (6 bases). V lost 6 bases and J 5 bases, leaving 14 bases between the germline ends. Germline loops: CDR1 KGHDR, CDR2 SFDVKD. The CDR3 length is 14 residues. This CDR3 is CATSPSARGDTQYF. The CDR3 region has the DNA TGTGCCACCAGTCCTAGCGCGAGGGGAGATACGCAGTATTTT.

The CDR3 here is CASSPRSVNTGELFF. Written as DNA, the CDR3 is TGTGCCAGCAGTCCTCGAAGCGTCAACACCGGGGAGCTGTTTTTT. The chain employs TRBV27 and TRBJ2-2; no definite D call. Germline loops: CDR1 MNHEY, CDR2 SMNVEV (reference sequence). Between the trimmed V and J ends, which lost 5 bases and 2 bases, there was a span of 12 bases. This CDR3 has 15 amino acids.

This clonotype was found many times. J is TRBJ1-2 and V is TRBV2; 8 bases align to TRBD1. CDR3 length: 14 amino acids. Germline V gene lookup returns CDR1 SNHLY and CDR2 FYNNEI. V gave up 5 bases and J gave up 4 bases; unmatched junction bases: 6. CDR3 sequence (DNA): TGTGCCAGCAGTTCGGACAGGGTAGCCTATGGCTACACCTTC. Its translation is CASSSDRVAYGYTF.

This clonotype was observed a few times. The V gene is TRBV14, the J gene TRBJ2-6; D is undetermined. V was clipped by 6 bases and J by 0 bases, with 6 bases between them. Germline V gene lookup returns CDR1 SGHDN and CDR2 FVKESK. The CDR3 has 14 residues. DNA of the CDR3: TGTGCCAGCAGTTCCTACTCTGGGGCCAACGTCCTGACTTTC. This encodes CASSSYSGANVLTF.

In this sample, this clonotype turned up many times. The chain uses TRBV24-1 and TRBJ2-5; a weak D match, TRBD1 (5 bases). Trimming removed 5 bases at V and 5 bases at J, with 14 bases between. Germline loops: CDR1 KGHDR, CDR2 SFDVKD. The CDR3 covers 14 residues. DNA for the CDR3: TGTGCCACCAGTGCCGGACAACGGCGGGAGACCCAGTACTTC. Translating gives CATSAGQRRETQYF.

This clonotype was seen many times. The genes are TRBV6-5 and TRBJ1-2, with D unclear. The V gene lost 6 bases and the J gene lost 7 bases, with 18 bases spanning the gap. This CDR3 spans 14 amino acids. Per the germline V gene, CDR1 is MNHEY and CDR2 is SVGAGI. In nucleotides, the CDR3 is TGTGCCAGCAGCTCCCGGACGGACCATCCTGGCTACACCTTC. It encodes CASSSRTDHPGYTF.

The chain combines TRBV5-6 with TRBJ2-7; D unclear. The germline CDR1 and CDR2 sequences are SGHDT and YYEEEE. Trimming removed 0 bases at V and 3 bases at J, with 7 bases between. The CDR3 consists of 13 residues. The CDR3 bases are TGTGCCAGCAGCTTGGATAGGCACTACGAGCAGTACTTC. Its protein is CASSLDRHYEQYF.

CDR3 region: CASSPPNVSTGELFF. Written as DNA, the CDR3 is TGTGCCAGCTCACCACCGAACGTGAGCACCGGGGAGCTGTTTTTT. The V and J genes are TRBV18 and TRBJ2-2; no firm D call. Between the trimmed V and J ends, which lost 0 bases and 4 bases, there was a span of 9 bases. Germline loops: CDR1 KGHSH, CDR2 LQKENI. This CDR3 is built from 15 residues.

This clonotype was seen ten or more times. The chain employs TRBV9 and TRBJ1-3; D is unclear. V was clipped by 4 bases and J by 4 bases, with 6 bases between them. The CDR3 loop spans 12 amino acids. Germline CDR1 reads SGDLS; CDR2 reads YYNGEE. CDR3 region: CASSLQGNTIYF. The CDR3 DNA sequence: TGTGCCAGCAGCCTACAAGGAAACACCATATATTTT.

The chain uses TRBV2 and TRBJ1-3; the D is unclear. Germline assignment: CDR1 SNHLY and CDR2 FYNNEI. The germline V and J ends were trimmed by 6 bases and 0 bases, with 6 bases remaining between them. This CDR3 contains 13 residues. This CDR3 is CASRGSSGNTIYF. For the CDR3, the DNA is TGTGCCAGCAGAGGGTCCTCTGGAAACACCATATATTTT.

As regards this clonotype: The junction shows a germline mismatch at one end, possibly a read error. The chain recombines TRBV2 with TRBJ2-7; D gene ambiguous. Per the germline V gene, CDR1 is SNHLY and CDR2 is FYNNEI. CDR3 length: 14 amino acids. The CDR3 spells CAISPIGYAYEQYF. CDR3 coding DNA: TGTGCCATCAGTCCAATCGGCTACGCCTACGAGCAGTACTTC.

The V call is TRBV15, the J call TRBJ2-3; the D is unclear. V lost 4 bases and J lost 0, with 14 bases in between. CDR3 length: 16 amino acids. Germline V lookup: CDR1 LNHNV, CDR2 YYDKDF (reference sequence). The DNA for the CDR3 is TGTGCCACCAGCATGAAAACAGAGACTAGCACAGATACGCAGTATTTT. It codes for CATSMKTETSTDTQYF.

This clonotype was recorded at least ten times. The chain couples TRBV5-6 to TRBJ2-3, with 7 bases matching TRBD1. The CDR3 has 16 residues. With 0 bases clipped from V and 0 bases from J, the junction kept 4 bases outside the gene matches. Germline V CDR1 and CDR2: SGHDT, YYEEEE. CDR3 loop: CASSLVRGISTDTQYF. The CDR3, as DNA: TGTGCCAGCAGCTTGGTCAGGGGGATTAGCACAGATACGCAGTATTTT. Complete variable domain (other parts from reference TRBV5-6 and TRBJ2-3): DAGVTQSPTHLIKTRGQQVTLRCSPKSGHDTVSWYQQALGQGPQFIFQYYEEEERQRGNFPDRFSGHQFPNYSSELNVNALLLGDSALYLCASSLVRGISTDTQYFGPGTRLTVL.

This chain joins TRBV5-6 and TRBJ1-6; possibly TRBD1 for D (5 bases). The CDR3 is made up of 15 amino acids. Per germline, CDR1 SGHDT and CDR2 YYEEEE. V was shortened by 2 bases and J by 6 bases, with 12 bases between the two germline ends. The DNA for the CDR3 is TGTGCCAGCAGCTTCTCCGGGACGGTTAATTCACCCCTCCACTTT. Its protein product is CASSFSGTVNSPLHF.

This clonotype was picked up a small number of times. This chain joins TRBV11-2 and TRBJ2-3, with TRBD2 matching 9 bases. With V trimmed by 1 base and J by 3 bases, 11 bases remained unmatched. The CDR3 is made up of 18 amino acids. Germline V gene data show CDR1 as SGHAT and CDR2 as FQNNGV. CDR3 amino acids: CASSLGFGGAGGTDTQYF. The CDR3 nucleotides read TGTGCCAGCAGCTTAGGATTTGGCGGAGCGGGAGGTACAGATACGCAGTATTTT.